Listed below are T cell receptor beta chains from one sample, sequenced in a study of blood T cell repertoires in COVID-19. Sequenced by immunoSEQ multiplex PCR; TCRdb stores in-frame clones only, minus some. The sample holds 100,000 to 130,000 clones; approximately 83% are singletons and the top ten take just over 4%. Specimen: peripheral blood. The receptors were gathered from a woman between 70 and 85 years old with acute or convalescent COVID-19. Both conserved end residues are part of each CDR3. D genes are given only for firm matches. The size entry is marked missing in some rows and otherwise reads once, few, many or a size class.

V gene	clone size	D gene	J gene	CDR3 protein	CDR3 DNA
TRBV7-3	NA	NA	TRBJ2-3	CASSSGVGQRDTQYF	TGTGCCAGCAGCTCGGGGGTAGGGCAAAGAGATACGCAGTATTTT
TRBV30	few	NA	TRBJ2-6	CAWSVRRPGGANVLTF	TGTGCCTGGAGTGTACGTCGGCCGGGGGGGGCCAACGTCCTGACTTTC
TRBV29-1	NA	NA	TRBJ1-2	CSAGRDTLNYGYTF	TGCAGCGCTGGCCGGGACACTTTAAACTATGGCTACACCTTC
TRBV2	NA	NA	TRBJ2-5	CASSQGQETQYF	TGTGCCAGCAGTCAGGGACAAGAGACCCAGTACTTC
TRBV6-1	NA	NA	TRBJ1-2	CASSGGTISGSNYGYTF	TGTGCCAGCAGTGGAGGGACTATATCCGGTAGTAACTATGGCTACACCTTC
TRBV7-3	NA	NA	TRBJ2-1	CASSRGGRGSNEQFF	TGTGCCAGCAGCCGAGGGGGTCGGGGAAGCAATGAGCAGTTCTTC
TRBV11-2	once	TRBD1	TRBJ1-2	CASSPGGQGRYGYTF	TGTGCCAGCAGCCCAGGGGGACAGGGAAGATATGGCTACACCTTC
TRBV28	NA	NA	TRBJ1-1	CASSFSGGAGTEAFF	TGTGCCAGCAGTTTCAGCGGGGGCGCAGGGACTGAAGCTTTCTTT
TRBV24-1	NA	NA	TRBJ2-5	CATSDPAGTNEKETQYF	TGTGCCACCAGTGACCCCGCCGGGACAAACGAAAAAGAGACCCAGTACTTC
TRBV18	few	NA	TRBJ1-3	CASSPEDSRGSGNTIYF	TGTGCCAGCTCACCTGAGGACTCCCGGGGATCGGGAAACACCATATATTTT
TRBV5-8	NA	TRBD2	TRBJ2-7	CASSLAIASGGPSSYEQYF	TGTGCCAGCAGCTTGGCTATCGCTAGCGGGGGCCCTTCCTCCTACGAGCAGTACTTC
TRBV18	NA	NA	TRBJ2-2	CASSPGQYTGELFF	TGTGCCAGCTCACCAGGACAGTACACCGGGGAGCTGTTTTTT
TRBV4-2	NA	TRBD1	TRBJ1-3	CASSQDLRQGARNTIYF	TGTGCCAGCAGCCAAGATCTTAGACAGGGGGCACGAAACACCATATATTTT
TRBV10-3	once	NA	TRBJ1-1	CAITAQGVGTEAFF	TGTGCCATCACAGCCCAGGGCGTAGGCACTGAAGCTTTCTTT
TRBV7-2	NA	NA	TRBJ2-7	CASSLVVGADYEQYF	TGTGCCAGCAGCTTAGTTGTGGGGGCGGACTACGAGCAGTACTTC
TRBV6-1	NA	TRBD1	TRBJ1-2	CASSEQGAYGYTF	TGTGCCAGCAGTGAACAGGGGGCCTATGGCTACACCTTC
TRBV4-3	NA	NA	TRBJ2-3	CASSQESLTDTQYF	TGCGCCAGCAGCCAAGAATCGCTAACAGATACGCAGTATTTT
TRBV30	few	TRBD1	TRBJ1-2	CAWSVGTGYGYTF	TGTGCCTGGAGTGTAGGGACAGGCTATGGCTACACCTTC
TRBV18	NA	TRBD1	TRBJ2-5	CASSPPGTGGETQYF	TGTGCCAGCTCACCACCGGGGACAGGGGGCGAGACCCAGTACTTC
TRBV7-2	NA	NA	TRBJ1-2	CASSRGASLGGYTF	TGTGCCAGCAGCCGGGGGGCCTCCTTAGGTGGCTACACCTTC
TRBV19	NA	TRBD1	TRBJ2-5	CASSVGQATYETQYF	TGTGCCAGTAGTGTTGGACAGGCTACCTATGAGACCCAGTACTTC
TRBV11-2	NA	TRBD2	TRBJ2-7	CASSLTSGRPGSYEQYF	TGTGCCAGCAGCTTAACTAGCGGGAGGCCTGGGTCCTACGAGCAGTACTTC
TRBV28	few	TRBD1	TRBJ1-1	CASNFLPRDRENTEAFF	TGTGCCAGCAACTTCCTTCCACGGGACAGAGAAAACACTGAAGCTTTCTTT
TRBV20-1	few	NA	TRBJ1-2	CSGRTLVGYTF	TGCAGTGGCAGGACATTGGTTGGCTACACCTTC
TRBV19	NA	TRBD1	TRBJ1-3	CASSHHRGTGNTIYF	TGTGCCAGTAGTCATCACAGGGGAACTGGAAACACCATATATTTT
TRBV12-3/TRBV12-4	NA	NA	TRBJ1-5	CASSLANQPQHF	TGTGCCAGCAGTCTGGCAAATCAGCCCCAGCATTTT
TRBV19	once	NA	TRBJ1-1	CASSMNGGATEAFF	TGTGCCAGTAGTATGAACGGGGGGGCAACTGAAGCTTTCTTT
TRBV19	NA	TRBD1	TRBJ1-1	CASSVQGARTEAFF	TGTGCCAGTAGTGTACAGGGGGCGCGGACTGAAGCTTTCTTT
TRBV6-1	NA	NA	TRBJ2-2	CASSDYGGRELFF	TGTGCCAGCAGTGATTACGGGGGACGGGAGCTGTTTTTT
TRBV6-1	NA	TRBD1	TRBJ1-5	CASSDPGQGYQPQHF	TGTGCCAGCAGTGACCCGGGACAGGGTTATCAGCCCCAGCATTTT
TRBV7-2	NA	TRBD1	TRBJ1-6	CASSLKGAGNSPLHF	TGTGCCAGCAGCTTAAAGGGGGCAGGTAATTCACCCCTCCACTTT
TRBV2	NA	TRBD2	TRBJ2-7	CASQTSGSSYEQYF	TGTGCCAGTCAGACTAGCGGAAGCTCCTACGAGCAGTACTTC
TRBV28	NA	TRBD2	TRBJ2-3	CASRGSGGETDTQYF	TGTGCCAGCAGGGGAAGCGGGGGGGAGACAGATACGCAGTATTTT
TRBV7-8	few	NA	TRBJ1-3	CASSLVGGGNTIYF	TGTGCCAGCAGCTTAGTGGGAGGAGGAAACACCATATATTTT
TRBV27	NA	NA	TRBJ1-2	CASSFQAGYGYTF	TGTGCCAGCAGTTTTCAGGCAGGATATGGCTACACCTTC
TRBV5-1	NA	NA	TRBJ2-3	CASSLAGEPDTQYF	TGCGCCAGCAGCTTGGCCGGGGAGCCAGATACGCAGTATTTT
TRBV7-8	NA	TRBD2	TRBJ2-3	CASSWVASGSTDTQYF	TGTGCCAGCAGCTGGGTCGCTAGCGGCAGCACAGATACGCAGTATTTT
TRBV5-1	NA	NA	TRBJ1-4	CASTGDNQGEKLFF	TGCGCCAGCACCGGGGACAACCAGGGAGAAAAACTGTTTTTT
TRBV6-6	once	NA	TRBJ1-6	CASSGQNNSPLHF	TGTGCCAGCAGTGGGCAGAATAATTCACCCCTCCACTTT
TRBV5-1	NA	TRBD2	TRBJ2-3	CASSLAKTSGTSTDTQYF	TGCGCCAGCAGCTTGGCCAAGACTAGCGGTACTAGCACAGATACGCAGTATTTT
TRBV24-1	once	NA	TRBJ2-1	CATSGSGDQTRQFF	TGTGCCACCAGTGGTTCAGGAGACCAAACTAGGCAGTTCTTC
TRBV28	NA	NA	TRBJ1-1	CASREGNTEAFF	TGTGCCAGCAGAGAGGGTAACACTGAAGCTTTCTTT
TRBV10-3	NA	NA	TRBJ1-1	CAITPGQGSTNTEAFF	TGTGCCATCACCCCGGGCCAGGGTTCTACGAACACTGAAGCTTTCTTT
TRBV27	NA	NA	TRBJ1-4	CASSQTHRSRGNEKLFF	TGTGCCAGCAGTCAGACCCACCGCAGCCGGGGTAATGAAAAACTGTTTTTT
TRBV2	NA	NA	TRBJ2-5	CASSVVGGFPQTQYF	TGTGCCAGCAGTGTCGTGGGAGGATTCCCGCAGACCCAGTACTTC
TRBV19	NA	NA	TRBJ2-3	CASKSGPSTDTQYF	TGTGCCAGTAAAAGCGGGCCTAGCACAGATACGCAGTATTTT